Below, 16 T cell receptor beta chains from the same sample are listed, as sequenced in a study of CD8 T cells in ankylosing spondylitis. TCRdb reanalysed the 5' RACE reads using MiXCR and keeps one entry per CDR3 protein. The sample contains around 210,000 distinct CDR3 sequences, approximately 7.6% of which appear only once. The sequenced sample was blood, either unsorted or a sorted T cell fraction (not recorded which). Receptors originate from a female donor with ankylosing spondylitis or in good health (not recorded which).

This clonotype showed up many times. CDR3 protein: CASSYSTVGYSYEQYF. CDR3 sequence (DNA): TGTGCCAGCAGTTACTCCACGGTTGGATACTCCTACGAGCAGTACTTC. The genes are TRBV6-5 and TRBJ2-7; D is undetermined. Germline assignment: CDR1 MNHEY and CDR2 SVGAGI. V was shortened by 0 bases and J by 0 bases, with 12 bases between the two germline ends. The CDR3 is made up of 16 amino acids.

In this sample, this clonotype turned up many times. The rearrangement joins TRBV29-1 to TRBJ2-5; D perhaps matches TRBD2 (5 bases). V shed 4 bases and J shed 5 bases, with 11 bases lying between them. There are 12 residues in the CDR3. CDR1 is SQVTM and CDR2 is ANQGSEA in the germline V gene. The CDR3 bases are TGCAGCGTTGTTCCGGAGCGGGAGACCCAGTACTTC. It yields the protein CSVVPERETQYF.

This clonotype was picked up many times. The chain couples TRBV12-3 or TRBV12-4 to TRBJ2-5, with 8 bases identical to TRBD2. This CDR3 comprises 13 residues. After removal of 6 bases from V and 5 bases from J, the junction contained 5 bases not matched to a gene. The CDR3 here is CASRPAGAETQYF. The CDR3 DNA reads TGTGCCAGCAGGCCAGCGGGAGCGGAGACCCAGTACTTC.

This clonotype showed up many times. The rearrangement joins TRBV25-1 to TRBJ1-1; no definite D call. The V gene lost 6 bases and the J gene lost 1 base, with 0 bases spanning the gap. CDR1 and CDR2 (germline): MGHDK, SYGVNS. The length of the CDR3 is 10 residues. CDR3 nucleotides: TGTGCCAGCAGGAACACTGAAGCTTTCTTT. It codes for CASRNTEAFF.

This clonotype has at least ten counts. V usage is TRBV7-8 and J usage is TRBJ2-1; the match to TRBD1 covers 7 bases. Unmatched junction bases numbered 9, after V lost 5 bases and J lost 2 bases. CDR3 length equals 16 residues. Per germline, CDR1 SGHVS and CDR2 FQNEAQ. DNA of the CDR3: TGTGCCAGCAGCCCGAAGCCGGGACAGACCTACAATGAGCAGTTCTTC. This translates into CASSPKPGQTYNEQFF.

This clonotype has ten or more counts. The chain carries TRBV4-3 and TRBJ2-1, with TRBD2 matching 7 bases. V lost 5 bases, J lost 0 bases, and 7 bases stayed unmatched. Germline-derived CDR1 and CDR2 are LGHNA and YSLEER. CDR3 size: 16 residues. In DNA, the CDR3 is TGCGCCAGCAGCGGGACTACGGGGAGCTCCTACAATGAGCAGTTCTTC. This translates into CASSGTTGSSYNEQFF.

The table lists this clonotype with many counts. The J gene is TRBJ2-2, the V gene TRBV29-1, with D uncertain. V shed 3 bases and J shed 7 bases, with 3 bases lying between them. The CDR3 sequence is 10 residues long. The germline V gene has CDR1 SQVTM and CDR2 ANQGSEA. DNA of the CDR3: TGCAGCGTTGATGACGGGGAGCTGTTTTTT. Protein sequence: CSVDDGELFF.

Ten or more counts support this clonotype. CDR3 DNA: TGTGCCAGCAGCTTAGGGCGGAGCCTAGCGGGAGAGGAGACCCAGTACTTC. Its protein is CASSLGRSLAGEETQYF. The chain is built from TRBV7-9 and TRBJ2-5; 10 bases fit TRBD2. The CDR3 totals 17 residues. With 1 base clipped from V and 5 bases from J, the junction kept 10 bases outside the gene matches. The germline CDR1 and CDR2 sequences are SEHNR and FQNEAQ (reference sequence).

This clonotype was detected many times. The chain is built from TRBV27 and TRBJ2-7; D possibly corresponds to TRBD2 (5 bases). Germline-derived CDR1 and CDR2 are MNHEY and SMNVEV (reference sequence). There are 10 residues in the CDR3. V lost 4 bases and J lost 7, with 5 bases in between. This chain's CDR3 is CASSSGEQYF. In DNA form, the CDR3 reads TGTGCCAGCAGTTCGGGAGAGCAGTACTTC.

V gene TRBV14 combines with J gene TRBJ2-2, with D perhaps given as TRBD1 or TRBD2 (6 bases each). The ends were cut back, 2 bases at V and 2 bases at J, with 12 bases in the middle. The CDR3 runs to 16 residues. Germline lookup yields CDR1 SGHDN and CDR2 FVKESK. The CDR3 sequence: CASSQRGGFNTGELFF. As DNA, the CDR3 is TGTGCCAGCAGCCAAAGAGGGGGGTTCAACACCGGGGAGCTGTTTTTT.

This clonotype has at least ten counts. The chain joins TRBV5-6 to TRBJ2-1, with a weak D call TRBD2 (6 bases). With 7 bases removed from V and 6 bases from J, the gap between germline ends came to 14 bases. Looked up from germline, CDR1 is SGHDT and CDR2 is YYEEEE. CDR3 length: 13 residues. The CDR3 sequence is CASFPEGSNEQFF. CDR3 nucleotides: TGTGCCAGCTTCCCGGAGGGGAGCAATGAGCAGTTCTTC.

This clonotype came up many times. The CDR3 sequence: CASNTGSDTDTQYF. CDR3 bases: TGTGCCAGCAACACCGGGTCCGACACAGATACGCAGTATTTT. V and J are TRBV5-5 and TRBJ2-3; no firm D call. The CDR3 runs to 14 residues. V gave up 6 bases and J gave up 2 bases, with 13 bases separating them. The germline gives CDR1 SGHKS, CDR2 YYEKEE (reference sequence).

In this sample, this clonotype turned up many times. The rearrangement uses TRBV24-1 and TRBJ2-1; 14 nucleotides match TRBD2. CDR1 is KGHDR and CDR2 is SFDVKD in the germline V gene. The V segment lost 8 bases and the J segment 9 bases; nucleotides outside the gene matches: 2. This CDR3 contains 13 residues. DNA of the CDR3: TGTGCCACCAAAGGACTAGCGGGAGGTGAGCAGTTCTTC. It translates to CATKGLAGGEQFF.

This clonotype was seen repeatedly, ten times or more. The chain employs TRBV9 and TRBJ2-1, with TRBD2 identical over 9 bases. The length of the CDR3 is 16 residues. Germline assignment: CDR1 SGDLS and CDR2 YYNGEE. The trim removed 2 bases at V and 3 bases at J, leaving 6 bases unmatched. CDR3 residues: CASSVQTTSGYNEQFF. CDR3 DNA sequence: TGTGCCAGCAGCGTCCAGACGACTAGCGGCTACAATGAGCAGTTCTTC.

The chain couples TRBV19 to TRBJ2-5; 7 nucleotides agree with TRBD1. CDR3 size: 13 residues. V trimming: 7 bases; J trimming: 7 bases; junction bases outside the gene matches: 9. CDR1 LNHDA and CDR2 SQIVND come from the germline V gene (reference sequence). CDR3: CASNFGTVGTQYF. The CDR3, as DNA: TGTGCCAGTAATTTTGGGACAGTTGGGACCCAGTACTTC.

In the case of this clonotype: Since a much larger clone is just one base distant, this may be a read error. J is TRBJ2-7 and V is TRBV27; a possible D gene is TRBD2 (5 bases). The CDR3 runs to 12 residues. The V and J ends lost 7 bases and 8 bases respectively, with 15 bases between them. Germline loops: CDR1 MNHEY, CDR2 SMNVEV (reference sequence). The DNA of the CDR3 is TGTGCCAGCACCCCGGGGTCGGCCCAGCAGTACTTC. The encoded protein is CASTPGSAQQYF.